This TCR beta chain appears in the sequencing data of a study of OX40 agonist ivuxolimab in advanced cancers. Germline V gives CDR1 SNHLY, CDR2 FYNNEI. With V trimmed by 4 bases and J by 2 bases, 14 bases remained unmatched. The CDR3 runs to 19 residues. Profiling relied on immunoSEQ multiplex PCR, and the TCRdb table lists in-frame clones only, not all of them. This sample has about 69,000 clones; around 80% occur once, and the top ten carry about 2.1%. The chain links TRBV2 to TRBJ1-6, with 7 bases fitting TRBD1. The receptor was derived from an adult with an advanced solid tumor such as melanoma, head and neck, liver or kidney cancer. Here the sequenced sample was CD4+ or CD8+ T cells sorted from blood, taken in a trial of the OX40 agonist ivuxolimab. The CDR3 DNA reads TGTGCCAGCAGTGGTAGACAGGGCCGACAATCCACCTATAATTCACCCCTCCACTTT. Translating it yields CASSGRQGRQSTYNSPLHF.